Each of the 30 T cell receptor beta chains below was sequenced from the same sample in a study of monozygotic twins with inflammatory bowel disease. TCRdb reprocessed the 5' RACE reads, keeping one entry per CDR3 protein, no DNA. The sample totals approximately 330,000 distinct CDR3 sequences. The sample comprised blood. These receptor sequences come from a human donor with ulcerative colitis or Crohn's disease, or a healthy co-twin of an affected twin (not recorded which).

The gene calls are TRBV7-2 and TRBJ2-7; lacking DNA, the TRBD2 call made by TCRdb goes unchecked. The CDR3 consists of 14 residues. Per germline, CDR1 SGHTA and CDR2 FQGNSA. The CDR3 region is CASSLFGTTTEQYF. The variable domain in full, completed from reference TRBV7-2 and TRBJ2-7, reads GAGVSQSPSNKVTEKGKDVELRCDPISGHTALYWYRQSLGQGLEFLIYFQGNSAPDKSGLPSDRFSAERTGGSVSTLTIQRTQQEDSAVYLCASSLFGTTTEQYFGPGTRLTVT.

The rearrangement joins TRBV7-2 to TRBJ2-7; no DNA is available, so the TRBD1 call from TCRdb remains unchecked. Germline V gene sequence: CDR1 SGHTA, CDR2 FQGNSA. The CDR3 covers 15 residues. The CDR3 sequence: CASSLIGTVSYEQYF.

The chain joins TRBV6-2 or TRBV6-3 to TRBJ1-6. Germline V lookup: CDR1 MNHEY, CDR2 SVGEGT. This CDR3 has 14 residues. The CDR3 here is CASSYPEQLSPLHF.

The rearrangement links TRBV4-1 to TRBJ2-2; the D call of TRBD1 rests on TCRdb alone, since no DNA is present to check it. The CDR3 loop spans 14 amino acids. Germline assignment: CDR1 MGHRA and CDR2 YSYEKL. This CDR3 is CASSQDRQAGELFF.

The gene calls are TRBV2 and TRBJ1-1. Germline V CDR1 and CDR2: SNHLY, FYNNEI. This CDR3 comprises 16 residues. CDR3 residues: CASSEEQRVLNTEAFF.

This chain links TRBV10-3 with TRBJ1-1; absent DNA, TCRdb's TRBD1 call cannot be checked. This CDR3 contains 14 residues. Germline loops: CDR1 ENHRY, CDR2 SYGVKD. The CDR3 protein is CAISRSGSNTEAFF.

The chain recombines TRBV5-1 with TRBJ2-1; the D call of TRBD2 rests on TCRdb alone, since no DNA is present to check it. The CDR3 length is 15 residues. From germline, CDR1 is SGHRS and CDR2 YFSETQ. Here the CDR3 reads CASSLRAGGYNEQFF. The whole variable domain, remainder taken from reference TRBV5-1 and TRBJ2-1, is KAGVTQTPRYLIKTRGQQVTLSCSPISGHRSVSWYQQTPGQGLQFLFEYFSETQRNKGNFPGRFSGRQFSNSRSEMNVSTLELGDSALYLCASSLRAGGYNEQFFGPGTRLTVL.

The J gene is TRBJ2-3, the V gene TRBV20-1; TCRdb proposes TRBD2, but this gene call is untestable without DNA. The CDR3 runs to 14 residues. Germline CDR1 reads DFQATT; CDR2 reads SNEGSKA (reference sequence). CDR3 sequence: CSAILAGATDTQYF.

The genes are TRBV11-2 and TRBJ2-1; TCRdb reports TRBD2, a call that lacks DNA to check it against. Germline CDR1 is SGHAT and CDR2 is FQNNGV. The CDR3 runs 13 residues. The CDR3 region is CASSPISVVVQFF.

This chain connects TRBV28 to TRBJ2-1; TCRdb's D gene call, TRBD2, goes unchecked for lack of DNA. This CDR3 contains 16 residues. Germline values: CDR1 MDHEN, CDR2 SYDVKM. The CDR3 spells CASSPTRLAGYNEQFF. Supplemented by reference TRBV28 and TRBJ2-1, the full variable domain reads DVKVTQSSRYLVKRTGEKVFLECVQDMDHENMFWYRQDPGLGLRLIYFSYDVKMKEKGDIPEGYSVSREKKERFSLILESASTNQTSMYLCASSPTRLAGYNEQFFGPGTRLTVL.

The genes are TRBV5-6 and TRBJ2-2. Per the germline V gene, CDR1 is SGHDT and CDR2 is YYEEEE. This CDR3 is 17 amino acids long. CDR3 sequence reads: CASSLGLGIWNTGELFF.

The V gene is TRBV7-9, the J gene TRBJ2-5; TCRdb calls TRBD2, which cannot be checked without DNA. Germline V gene sequence: CDR1 SEHNR, CDR2 FQNEAQ (reference sequence). This CDR3 region has 16 residues. The chain's CDR3 is CASSLGTSGPQETQYF.

The chain uses TRBV20-1 and TRBJ2-2; TCRdb outputs TRBD1, but without DNA this stays unchecked. Germline V gene lookup returns CDR1 DFQATT and CDR2 SNEGSKA (reference sequence). The CDR3 runs to 16 residues. CDR3 region: CSARFLAGGPIGELFF.

V is TRBV28 and J is TRBJ2-1; TCRdb picks TRBD1, but there is no DNA to check that call. The CDR3 runs 16 residues. Germline V lookup: CDR1 MDHEN, CDR2 SYDVKM. This CDR3 reads CASRDTGTRSPNEQFF.

The V and J genes are TRBV20-1 and TRBJ1-5; TCRdb calls TRBD1, which cannot be checked without DNA. This CDR3 spans 14 amino acids. The V gene's germline CDR1 is DFQATT and CDR2 SNEGSKA (reference sequence). The CDR3 sequence: CSATVGGGDQPQHF.

The J gene is TRBJ2-3, the V gene TRBV7-3; TCRdb's D gene call, TRBD2, goes unchecked for lack of DNA. This CDR3 has 18 residues. The germline gives CDR1 SGHTA, CDR2 FQGTGA. CDR3 region: CASSLKLAGDFGVDTQYF.

The chain is built from TRBV5-1 and TRBJ2-4; the TCRdb call, TRBD1, lacks DNA for checking. CDR3 length: 17 residues. Germline V gives CDR1 SGHRS, CDR2 YFSETQ. The CDR3 sequence is CASSAPGQEIAKNIQYF.

This rearrangement joins TRBV4-1 to TRBJ2-7. The germline CDR1 and CDR2 sequences are MGHRA and YSYEKL. The CDR3 is 15 amino acids. The CDR3 reads CASSQVRAPDYEQYF.

This chain's CDR3 is CSARDTGRYNQPQHF. The V and J genes are TRBV20-1 and TRBJ1-5; the D call from TCRdb, TRBD1, cannot be confirmed without DNA. Germline V lookup: CDR1 DFQATT, CDR2 SNEGSKA (reference sequence). CDR3 length equals 15 residues.

The gene calls are TRBV7-9 and TRBJ2-7. The germline V gene has CDR1 SEHNR and CDR2 FQNEAQ (reference sequence). There are 13 residues in the CDR3. The CDR3 protein is CASSLSYGYEQYF.

The rearrangement joins TRBV5-1 to TRBJ2-3; there is no DNA to check the TCRdb D call of TRBD2. The CDR3 consists of 16 residues. Germline V gene lookup returns CDR1 SGHRS and CDR2 YFSETQ. CDR3 protein: CASSPQRAGGTDTQYF.

The chain links TRBV24-1 to TRBJ1-4; TCRdb returns TRBD1, unconfirmable since there is no DNA. Germline CDR1 and CDR2: KGHDR and SFDVKD. CDR3 length equals 15 residues. The CDR3 loop is CATSAAGGGGEKLFF.

Here the CDR3 reads CASSPRTGPNQPQHF. The rearrangement joins TRBV7-2 to TRBJ1-5; TCRdb returns TRBD1, unconfirmable since there is no DNA. The CDR3 is made up of 15 amino acids. CDR1 is SGHTA and CDR2 is FQGNSA in the germline V gene.

The genes are TRBV19 and TRBJ2-1; TCRdb indicates TRBD2, and absent DNA this call remains unverified. Germline CDR1 is LNHDA and CDR2 is SQIVND (reference sequence). The CDR3 runs 14 residues. CDR3: CATTGPSSYNEQFF.

V and J are TRBV6-2 or TRBV6-3 and TRBJ2-1; TCRdb's D call of TRBD2 is untestable without DNA. The CDR3 runs 16 residues. CDR1 and CDR2 (germline): MNHEY, SVGEGT. The CDR3 loop reads CASRDPSGSIYNEQFF.

This rearrangement joins TRBV20-1 to TRBJ1-2. The CDR3 is made up of 17 amino acids. Germline lookup yields CDR1 DFQATT and CDR2 SNEGSKA (reference sequence). The CDR3 region is CSARDLPTGLSLGGYTF.

This chain connects TRBV28 to TRBJ2-7; the TCRdb call, TRBD2, lacks DNA for checking. This CDR3 has 17 residues. Germline lookup yields CDR1 MDHEN and CDR2 SYDVKM. This CDR3 is CASSLLTLAGDIYEQYF.

This chain joins TRBV18 and TRBJ1-5; TCRdb outputs TRBD1, but without DNA this stays unchecked. There are 14 residues in the CDR3. Germline V gene data show CDR1 as KGHSH and CDR2 as LQKENI. The CDR3 is CASSPGTSNQPQHF.

The chain uses TRBV20-1 and TRBJ2-5; TCRdb's D call, TRBD2, is unchecked because there is no DNA. The CDR3 is 14 residues long. Germline CDR1 and CDR2: DFQATT and SNEGSKA (reference sequence). The CDR3 reads CSASRTSPRETQYF.

The V and J genes are TRBV3-1 and TRBJ2-2; with no DNA, the TCRdb D assignment of TRBD1 cannot be verified. The V gene's germline CDR1 is LGHDT and CDR2 YNNKEL (reference sequence). The CDR3 runs to 15 residues. CDR3 region: CASSLRTENTGELFF.